One sample yielded the 25 T cell receptor beta chains listed below, sequenced in a study of T cell changes during pregnancy in multiple sclerosis. Here immunoSEQ multiplex PCR was the method, and the copy in TCRdb shows in-frame clones only, minus some. The sample has fewer than 60,000 clones; about 89% are singletons. The specimen was CD8+ T cells from peripheral blood mononuclear cells, collected after pregnancy. These receptors all come from a female donor with multiple sclerosis, enrolled in a pregnancy study.

The chain has TRBV27 and TRBJ2-7; D remains ambiguous. Per the germline V gene, CDR1 is MNHEY and CDR2 is SMNVEV (reference sequence). This CDR3 comprises 15 residues. V lost 1 base to trimming and J lost 1 base, with 11 bases between them. The CDR3 is CASSLWPPESYEQYF. Written as DNA, the CDR3 is TGTGCCAGCAGTTTATGGCCCCCGGAGTCCTACGAGCAGTACTTC.

CDR3: CASSLEGGSGATDTQYF. In DNA, the CDR3 is TGCGCCAGCAGCTTGGAAGGAGGGAGCGGGGCAACGGATACGCAGTATTTT. The V call is TRBV5-1, the J call TRBJ2-3, with TRBD2 matching 7 bases. The V and J ends lost 0 bases and 6 bases, in that order; junction bases with no gene match: 13. The V gene's germline CDR1 is SGHRS and CDR2 YFSETQ. This CDR3 is built from 17 residues.

The genes are TRBV9 and TRBJ1-1; 7 nucleotides align to TRBD1. There are 13 residues in the CDR3. The V gene's germline CDR1 is SGDLS and CDR2 YYNGEE. V was clipped by 3 bases and J by 3 bases; unmatched bases: 2. Here the CDR3 DNA reads TGTGCCAGCAGCGCAGGGACAGACACTGAAGCTTTCTTT. As protein: CASSAGTDTEAFF.

The chain carries TRBV9 and TRBJ2-7; D perhaps matches TRBD2 (5 bases). V gave up 4 bases and J gave up 1 base, with 15 bases separating them. This CDR3 has 15 residues. Looked up from germline, CDR1 is SGDLS and CDR2 is YYNGEE. CDR3: CASSPHPTGSYEQYF. CDR3 DNA sequence: TGTGCCAGCAGCCCCCACCCGACGGGATCCTACGAGCAGTACTTC.

The chain is built from TRBV29-1 and TRBJ1-4; 8 bases align to TRBD1. Germline-derived CDR1 and CDR2 are SQVTM and ANQGSEA. V lost 6 bases to trimming and J lost 5 bases; unmatched junction nucleotides: 5. The CDR3 length is 13 residues. The CDR3 is CSVVRGPNEKLFF. CDR3 nucleotides: TGCAGCGTAGTCAGGGGGCCGAATGAAAAACTGTTTTTT.

V and J are TRBV9 and TRBJ2-6; D is perhaps TRBD2 (6 bases). CDR1 is SGDLS, CDR2 YYNGEE, per germline. V was pared by 3 bases and J by 2 bases, with 6 bases between. The CDR3 has 14 residues. Here the CDR3 reads CASSGGAGANVLTF. As DNA, the CDR3 is TGTGCCAGCAGCGGGGGGGCTGGGGCCAACGTCCTGACTTTC.

CDR3 in DNA: TGTGCCAGCACCACTAGCGGCGCATACAATGAGCAGTTCTTC. This codes for CASTTSGAYNEQFF. The chain recombines TRBV9 with TRBJ2-1, with TRBD2 identical over 8 bases. The germline V gene has CDR1 SGDLS and CDR2 YYNGEE. The CDR3 contains 14 residues. The V gene end was trimmed by 6 bases and the J gene end by 4 bases; junction bases not matched to a gene: 6.

The chain uses TRBV15 and TRBJ2-6; a possible D gene is TRBD2 (5 bases). The germline V gene has CDR1 LNHNV and CDR2 YYDKDF (reference sequence). Trimming shortened V by 0 bases and J by 1 base, and 7 bases separated the two germline ends. The CDR3 consists of 16 residues. The CDR3 nucleotides read TGTGCCACCAGCAGAGATCGAGGGTCTGGGGCCAACGTCCTGACTTTC. Its protein is CATSRDRGSGANVLTF.

The V gene is TRBV19, the J gene TRBJ1-4; D remains ambiguous. The CDR3 contains 17 residues. Germline V gene sequence: CDR1 LNHDA, CDR2 SQIVND (reference sequence). Trimming pared 3 bases from V and 0 bases from J, leaving 14 bases between. Written as DNA, the CDR3 is TGTGCCAGTAGTATCGTTTCACAGACCACAACTAATGAAAAACTGTTTTTT. Its translation: CASSIVSQTTTNEKLFF.

With respect to this clone: Within the sample, other DNA sequences also encode this same CDR3. The genes are TRBV7-2 and TRBJ1-3, with 7 bases that match TRBD1. CDR3 length: 16 residues. Germline loops: CDR1 SGHTA, CDR2 FQGNSA. The ends lost 2 bases at V and 1 base at J; junction bases unmatched: 5. The CDR3 reads CASSLSDRRSGNTIYF. The CDR3 DNA reads as TGTGCCAGCAGCTTATCGGACAGGCGGTCTGGAAACACCATATATTTT.

The chain joins TRBV6-5 to TRBJ1-2, with 9 bases aligning to TRBD1. V shed 4 bases, J shed 2 bases, and the junction held 5 bases outside the gene matches. The germline V gene has CDR1 MNHEY and CDR2 SVGAGI. This CDR3 spans 15 amino acids. The CDR3 DNA reads TGTGCCAGCAGTTCGGGGACAGGGTACAACTATGGCTACACCTTC. As protein: CASSSGTGYNYGYTF.

The rearrangement links TRBV6-6 to TRBJ2-1; D is possibly TRBD2 (6 bases). The V and J ends lost 3 bases and 4 bases respectively, with 13 bases between them. CDR3 size: 15 residues. The germline CDR1 and CDR2 sequences are MNHNY and SVGAGI (reference sequence). As DNA, the CDR3 is TGTGCCAGCAGTTATGATGGGGGAGGTTACAATGAGCAGTTCTTC. Protein: CASSYDGGGYNEQFF.

The V and J genes are TRBV5-1 and TRBJ2-3; 7 bases line up with TRBD2. This CDR3 is 14 amino acids long. In germline, CDR1 is SGHRS, CDR2 YFSETQ. V shed 6 bases, J shed 2 bases, and the junction held 6 bases outside the gene matches. The CDR3 sequence is CASTGLNDTDTQYF. The DNA of the CDR3 is TGCGCCAGCACGGGACTAAACGACACAGATACGCAGTATTTT.

This chain connects TRBV10-2 to TRBJ2-1, with 11 positions matching TRBD2. The CDR3 covers 18 residues. V lost 7 bases to trimming and J lost 0 bases; unmatched junction nucleotides: 11. CDR1 and CDR2 (germline): WSHSY, SAAADI. CDR3 protein: CASILTSGEPSSYNEQFF. The CDR3 DNA reads TGCGCCAGCATTCTGACTAGCGGGGAGCCTAGCTCCTACAATGAGCAGTTCTTC.

V gene TRBV7-3 combines with J gene TRBJ2-1; D remains ambiguous. The germline gives CDR1 SGHTA, CDR2 FQGTGA. V was pared by 2 bases and J by 6 bases, with 8 bases between. The CDR3 runs to 13 residues. In DNA, the CDR3 is TGTGCCAGCAGCTTACTCCTAGGCAATGAGCAGTTCTTC. Protein product: CASSLLLGNEQFF. Combining the CDR3 with reference TRBV7-3 and TRBJ2-1 gives the whole variable domain GAGVSQTPSNKVTEKGKYVELRCDPISGHTALYWYRQSLGQGPEFLIYFQGTGAADDSGLPNDRFFAVRPEGSVSTLKIQRTERGDSAVYLCASSLLLGNEQFFGPGTRLTVL.

The rearrangement joins TRBV21-1 to TRBJ2-5; TRBD1 was called by the table and not checked on the DNA. TRBV21-1 is a listed pseudogene. The length of the CDR3 is 14 residues. Here the CDR3 reads CASSKSGTKGTQYF. DNA for the CDR3: TGTGCCAGCAGCAAAAGTGGGACAAAAGGGACCCAGTACTTC.

This chain links TRBV2 with TRBJ2-6; 9 nucleotides agree with TRBD1. The V segment lost 7 bases and the J segment 4 bases; nucleotides outside the gene matches: 8. CDR1 and CDR2 (germline): SNHLY, FYNNEI. CDR3 length: 16 amino acids. The CDR3 coding sequence is TGTGCCAGCAATTCACAGGGGGCAAGGGGGGCCAACGTCCTGACTTTC. It specifies CASNSQGARGANVLTF.

The chain joins TRBV13 to TRBJ1-4; 7 bases line up with TRBD1. This CDR3 has 15 amino acids. V lost 3 bases to trimming and J lost 3 bases; unmatched junction nucleotides: 4. Germline loops: CDR1 PRHDT, CDR2 FYEKMQ (reference sequence). The CDR3 spells CASSFQGVPNEKLFF. The CDR3 DNA is TGTGCCAGCAGCTTTCAGGGGGTCCCTAATGAAAAACTGTTTTTT.

This clone has just one count. The rearrangement uses TRBV29-1 and TRBJ1-1, with 8 bases identical to TRBD1. This CDR3 has 12 amino acids. V lost 5 bases, J lost 6 bases, and 5 bases stayed unmatched. Germline V lookup: CDR1 SQVTM, CDR2 ANQGSEA. The CDR3 DNA follows: TGCAGCGTTAGCAAACAGGGGGCTGAAGCTTTCTTT. It is translated as CSVSKQGAEAFF.

The chain carries TRBV5-6 and TRBJ2-1; D not certain. Per germline, CDR1 SGHDT and CDR2 YYEEEE. CDR3 length: 15 residues. V was clipped by 3 bases and J by 3 bases, with 13 bases between them. As DNA, the CDR3 is TGTGCCAGCAGCTCTCCTGGAACGGGCTACAATGAGCAGTTCTTC. Amino acids: CASSSPGTGYNEQFF. The full variable domain, in which reference TRBV5-6 and TRBJ2-1 provide the parts outside the CDR3, is DAGVTQSPTHLIKTRGQQVTLRCSPKSGHDTVSWYQQALGQGPQFIFQYYEEEERQRGNFPDRFSGHQFPNYSSELNVNALLLGDSALYLCASSSPGTGYNEQFFGPGTRLTVL.

V and J are TRBV5-4 and TRBJ1-1, with TRBD1 as a possible D gene (5 bases). V was pared by 4 bases and J by 7 bases, with 14 bases between. CDR1 SGHNT and CDR2 YYREEE come from the germline V gene (reference sequence). The CDR3 contains 13 residues. CDR3 DNA: TGTGCCAGCAGCCTTTCCCCCGACAGTGAAGCTTTCTTT. Residues: CASSLSPDSEAFF.

This chain joins TRBV11-2 and TRBJ2-5; 8 bases line up with TRBD1. After removal of 4 bases from V and 5 bases from J, the junction contained 6 bases not matched to a gene. Germline-derived CDR1 and CDR2 are SGHAT and FQNNGV. The CDR3 is 14 residues long. The CDR3 is CASSSTGGLETQYF. The CDR3 bases are TGTGCCAGCAGCTCCACAGGGGGGCTGGAGACCCAGTACTTC.

The count of this clone is one. This rearrangement joins TRBV5-6 to TRBJ1-2; perhaps TRBD1 as D (6 bases). In germline, CDR1 is SGHDT, CDR2 YYEEEE. Trimming cost V 6 bases and J 5 bases, with 14 bases left between them. The length of the CDR3 is 13 residues. Here the CDR3 DNA reads TGTGCCAGCATCGCTGTGGGGGCTTATGGCTACACCTTC. Residues: CASIAVGAYGYTF.

This CDR3 is CASRPGIRNTEAFF. The CDR3 DNA is TGTGCCAGCAGGCCAGGGATTCGGAACACTGAAGCTTTCTTT. The rearrangement joins TRBV6-1 to TRBJ1-1; TRBD1 might be the D (5 bases). The CDR3 totals 14 residues. Deletions cut 6 bases from V and 1 base from J, with 12 bases between. The germline V gene encodes CDR1 MNHNS and CDR2 SASEGT.

This clone was detected once. V gene TRBV2 combines with J gene TRBJ2-7, with 8 bases identical to TRBD2. This CDR3 spans 13 amino acids. V was pared by 9 bases and J by 6 bases, with 10 bases of the junction left unmatched. The germline CDR1 and CDR2 sequences are SNHLY and FYNNEI. CDR3 region: CARGAGGFSEQYF. The CDR3 nucleotides read TGTGCCAGAGGCGCGGGGGGCTTTTCCGAGCAGTACTTC.